This TCR beta chain derives from a study of cytomegalovirus exposure and HLA in healthy donors. CDR1 is SEHNR and CDR2 is FQNEAQ in the germline V gene (reference sequence). Trimming took 1 base from V and 0 from J, leaving 5 bases between them. The CDR3 extends over 14 amino acids. Researchers ran the PCR with 60 Vbeta and 13 Jbeta primers. Using immunoSEQ multiplex PCR, the repertoire was profiled, and TCRdb retains in-frame clones only, with some absent. Among around 79,000 clones listed, over 60% were seen once. The chain recombines TRBV7-9 with TRBJ2-3; D is unresolved. The source is a woman aged 35 to 49 in good health and CMV-seropositive. Sequencing was carried out using PBMCs. CDR3 sequence: CASSLGASTDTQYF. As DNA, the CDR3 is TGTGCCAGCAGCTTAGGGGCTAGCACAGATACGCAGTATTTT.